The next 13 T cell receptor beta chains were all read from a single sample in a study of blood T cells in healthy people across ages (dated by TCRdb to 2014 to 2015). To prepare the library, 5' RACE was applied. Instrument on record: Illumina HiSeq 2500. A second PCR of about 6 to 11 cycles was run with a J-beta primer mix and a sample-barcoded 5' primer. TCRdb ran its own pipeline on the public reads, namely fastp trimming at Q25 and MiXCR clone calling, and kept in-frame beta chains. Each entry is one CDR3 protein sequence, shown with its most common DNA and genes. The sample table lists 1.4 million to 1.5 million distinct CDR3 sequences, about 43% of them with a count of one. Roughly 7.7% of the sample belongs to the ten largest clones. Material for sequencing was blood. The receptor source for this set is a woman younger than 35 in good health.

This clonotype was counted a few times. The genes are TRBV12-3 or TRBV12-4 and TRBJ1-1; D is perhaps TRBD1 (6 bases). The CDR3 is 16 amino acids. Trimming took off 3 bases at V and 0 bases at J, with 14 bases between the two ends. DNA for the CDR3: TGTGCCAGCAGTTTCGGCAGGGGCGGTCTGAACACTGAAGCTTTCTTT. Translating gives CASSFGRGGLNTEAFF.

The gene calls are TRBV28 and TRBJ1-2, with TRBD1 as a possible D gene (6 bases). Germline assignment: CDR1 MDHEN and CDR2 SYDVKM. V was clipped by 1 base and J by 6 bases, with 27 bases between them. The CDR3 runs to 19 residues. The chain's CDR3 is CASSLSSPGARQERNGYTF. CDR3 DNA: TGTGCCAGCAGTTTATCTTCCCCCGGCGCCCGACAGGAGCGAAATGGCTACACCTTC.

This clonotype was counted once. A read error may produce the germline difference seen at one junction end. The chain carries TRBV6-1 and TRBJ1-2; 10 bases agree with TRBD1. The CDR3 totals 14 residues. Germline V lookup: CDR1 MNHNS, CDR2 SASEGT. The CDR3 DNA reads TGTGCCAGCAGTGAAGAAAGGGACAGGGGAGGCTGCACCTTC. Its protein is CASSEERDRGGCTF.

V gene TRBV29-1 combines with J gene TRBJ2-4; 9 bases are a match to TRBD1. Germline V gives CDR1 SQVTM, CDR2 ANQGSEA. V was pared by 5 bases and J by 13 bases, with 15 bases of the junction left unmatched. The CDR3 is made up of 14 amino acids. The CDR3 sequence: CSVITGTGSNEQYF. CDR3 sequence (DNA): TGCAGCGTTATTACCGGGACAGGGTCTAATGAGCAGTACTTC.

The rearrangement uses TRBV4-1 and TRBJ2-7; D not certain. V lost 1 base to trimming and J lost 1 base, with 14 bases between them. Germline-derived CDR1 and CDR2 are MGHRA and YSYEKL. The CDR3 contains 16 residues. CDR3 protein: CASSQVAVTHSYEQYF. CDR3 in DNA: TGCGCCAGCAGCCAAGTTGCAGTCACACATTCCTACGAGCAGTACTTC.

The rearrangement links TRBV6-1 to TRBJ2-3; 15 nucleotides match TRBD2. This CDR3 spans 17 amino acids. Unmatched junction bases numbered 10, after V lost 7 bases and J lost 5 bases. Germline assignment: CDR1 MNHNS and CDR2 SASEGT. The CDR3 here is CASILGLAGGRGDTQYF. The CDR3 coding sequence is TGTGCCAGCATCTTAGGACTAGCGGGGGGGCGGGGAGATACGCAGTATTTT.

A few counts support this clonotype. V usage is TRBV5-1 and J usage is TRBJ2-3; 10 positions match TRBD2. J was trimmed by 4 bases and V by 4 bases; bases with no gene match: 21. CDR3 size: 20 residues. Per the germline V gene, CDR1 is SGHRS and CDR2 is YFSETQ. CDR3 sequence: CASSPRRVLAGFTLADTQYF. CDR3 DNA sequence: TGCGCCAGCAGCCCACGGCGGGTACTAGCGGGATTCACGCTTGCAGATACGCAGTATTTT. Full variable domain (missing parts from reference TRBV5-1 and TRBJ2-3): KAGVTQTPRYLIKTRGQQVTLSCSPISGHRSVSWYQQTPGQGLQFLFEYFSETQRNKGNFPGRFSGRQFSNSRSEMNVSTLELGDSALYLCASSPRRVLAGFTLADTQYFGPGTRLTVL.

The chain links TRBV6-1 to TRBJ1-2; D is uncertain. Trimming removed 7 bases from V and 6 bases from J, with 21 bases in between. Germline V gene sequence: CDR1 MNHNS, CDR2 SASEGT. The CDR3 is made up of 15 amino acids. CDR3 coding DNA: TGTGCCAGCATTTTTCTTCCCTTTTTAAGGGATGGCTACACCTTC. Protein product: CASIFLPFLRDGYTF.

This rearrangement joins TRBV21-1 to TRBJ2-5; the D segment call TRBD2 is taken from the table without a DNA check. TRBV21-1 is tagged as a pseudogene. The CDR3 sequence is 14 residues long. The CDR3 spells CASSHRQGRREQYF. The CDR3 DNA is TGTGCCAGCAGCCACAGACAGGGACGGCGGGAGCAGTACTTC.

The sample holds a few counts of this clonotype. V usage is TRBV3-1 and J usage is TRBJ1-1, with D tentatively TRBD1 (6 bases). This CDR3 contains 14 residues. Germline V gene lookup returns CDR1 LGHDT and CDR2 YNNKEL (reference sequence). V lost 5 bases, J lost 8 bases, and 18 bases lay in between. In nucleotides, the CDR3 is TGTGCCAGCAGCTTCATAGGGGGGAAGCTGGAAGCTTTCTTT. This sequence encodes CASSFIGGKLEAFF. Based on the CDR3 plus reference TRBV3-1 and TRBJ1-1, the full variable domain is DTAVSQTPKYLVTQMGNDKSIKCEQNLGHDTMYWYKQDSKKFLKIMFSYNNKELIINETVPNRFSPKSPDKAHLNLHINSLELGDSAVYFCASSFIGGKLEAFFGQGTRLTVV.

This chain joins TRBV28 and TRBJ2-3; 10 bases map to TRBD2. Trimming took 5 bases from V and 2 from J; bases not matched to a gene: 7. CDR3 length equals 16 residues. From germline, CDR1 is MDHEN and CDR2 SYDVKM. As DNA, the CDR3 is TGTGCCAGCAGTATCCTAGCGGGGGCCACCACAGATACGCAGTATTTT. Its protein product is CASSILAGATTDTQYF. Complete variable domain (other parts from reference TRBV28 and TRBJ2-3): DVKVTQSSRYLVKRTGEKVFLECVQDMDHENMFWYRQDPGLGLRLIYFSYDVKMKEKGDIPEGYSVSREKKERFSLILESASTNQTSMYLCASSILAGATTDTQYFGPGTRLTVL.

CDR3 nucleotide sequence: TGTGCCAGCGGCTTGCGCCACGAGCAGTACTTC. Amino acid sequence: CASGLRHEQYF. The gene calls are TRBV27 and TRBJ2-7; the D is unclear. The length of the CDR3 is 11 residues. The V end lost 8 bases, the J end lost 5 bases, and 10 bases lay between the germline ends. Germline V gene sequence: CDR1 MNHEY, CDR2 SMNVEV (reference sequence).

This clonotype was counted a few times. The chain has TRBV14 and TRBJ2-5, with 12 nucleotides matching TRBD2. Germline CDR1 reads SGHDN; CDR2 reads FVKESK. The length of the CDR3 is 18 residues. Losses at the gene ends were 0 bases for V and 5 bases for J; bases not matched to a gene: 10. The CDR3: CASSQDYASGRAAETQYF. As DNA, the CDR3 is TGTGCCAGCAGCCAAGATTACGCTAGCGGGAGGGCCGCGGAGACCCAGTACTTC.